The clone carrying this T cell receptor (beta chain) was counted once. This entry is derived from a study of shared clonotypes between healthy human individuals. The data were produced by immunoSEQ multiplex PCR, yet TCRdb's version contains in-frame clones alone and is incomplete. The sample has millions of clones; approximately 95% are singletons. The CDR3 covers 14 residues. The germline CDR1 and CDR2 sequences are MNHEY and SMNVEV (reference sequence). V lost 5 bases and J lost 10, with 17 bases in between. Naive CD8 cells lacked CD45RO, underwent positive selection for CCR7 and left out terminally differentiated effector memory CD45RA+ cells.

The J gene is TRBJ1-4, the V gene TRBV27; D gene unclear. The clonotype was recovered from a man aged 18 to 29 in good health. Sequenced: naive CD8+ T cells sorted from blood. CDR3 in amino acids: CASSPLGLAGKLFF. The CDR3, as DNA: TGTGCCAGCAGTCCCTTGGGCCTAGCGGGAAAACTGTTTTTT.